Each of the 24 T cell receptor beta chains below was sequenced from the same sample in a study of blood T cell repertoires in COVID-19. Generated by immunoSEQ multiplex PCR, the TCRdb table keeps only in-frame clones and is missing some. The sample consists of under 300,000 clones, 87% of them appearing once. Sequences were obtained from peripheral blood. These receptors all come from a man aged 60-69 years who had recovered from COVID-19.

This clone was recorded once. The rearrangement links TRBV28 to TRBJ1-3; TRBD1 agrees at 8 bases. Germline V CDR1 and CDR2: MDHEN, SYDVKM. The CDR3 has 14 residues. Losses at the gene ends were 11 bases for V and 2 bases for J; bases not matched to a gene: 8. For the CDR3, the DNA is TGTGCCTGCGGGGACAGGAGCGCTGGAAACACCATATATTTT. Translated: CACGDRSAGNTIYF.

V and J are TRBV18 and TRBJ1-2; D uncertain. The CDR3 loop spans 13 amino acids. With 1 base removed from V and 3 bases from J, the gap between germline ends came to 6 bases. CDR1 is KGHSH and CDR2 is LQKENI in the germline V gene. The chain's CDR3 is CASSPRGDYGYTF. CDR3 bases: TGTGCCAGCTCACCACGAGGAGACTATGGCTACACCTTC.

The chain employs TRBV9 and TRBJ1-4, with D unresolved. Germline V lookup: CDR1 SGDLS, CDR2 YYNGEE. V was shortened by 0 bases and J by 0 bases, with 12 bases between the two germline ends. This CDR3 spans 17 amino acids. CDR3 sequence: CASSVGAGTTTNEKLFF. As DNA, the CDR3 is TGTGCCAGCAGCGTAGGGGCAGGTACAACAACTAATGAAAAACTGTTTTTT.

The rearrangement links TRBV5-1 to TRBJ2-2; possibly TRBD1 for D (6 bases). Per germline, CDR1 SGHRS and CDR2 YFSETQ. Deletions cut 4 bases from V and 6 bases from J, with 13 bases between. The CDR3 totals 14 residues. The CDR3 loop reads CASSLIQGAGELFF. Written as DNA, the CDR3 is TGCGCCAGCAGCCTGATACAGGGCGCCGGGGAGCTGTTTTTT. The full variable domain, rest sourced from reference TRBV5-1 and TRBJ2-2, is KAGVTQTPRYLIKTRGQQVTLSCSPISGHRSVSWYQQTPGQGLQFLFEYFSETQRNKGNFPGRFSGRQFSNSRSEMNVSTLELGDSALYLCASSLIQGAGELFFGEGSRLTVL.

This clone was found a few times. V and J are TRBV11-2 and TRBJ2-7, with 8 positions matching TRBD2. Germline V gene sequence: CDR1 SGHAT, CDR2 FQNNGV. With 5 bases clipped from V and 4 bases from J, the junction kept 13 bases outside the gene matches. The CDR3 contains 16 residues. CDR3 region: CASSPQTGGVSYEQYF. CDR3 bases: TGTGCCAGCAGCCCCCAGACGGGGGGGGTTTCGTACGAGCAGTACTTC.

V usage is TRBV10-3 and J usage is TRBJ2-1, with D possibly matching TRBD2 (6 bases). Germline values: CDR1 ENHRY, CDR2 SYGVKD. V was cut by 8 bases and J by 5 bases, with 13 bases left in between. The CDR3 has 13 residues. The CDR3 region has the DNA TGTGCCATCCGGATGGGAGGCAACAATGAGCAGTTCTTC. Amino acid sequence: CAIRMGGNNEQFF.

V usage is TRBV30 and J usage is TRBJ1-1, with D hard to call. The CDR3 totals 13 residues. V lost 3 bases to trimming and J lost 1 base, with 9 bases between them. Germline CDR1 is GTSNPN and CDR2 is SVGIG (reference sequence). The CDR3 here is CAWRYSPNTEAFF. The CDR3 DNA follows: TGTGCCTGGAGGTACAGCCCGAACACTGAAGCTTTCTTT.

The chain has TRBV6-2 or TRBV6-3 and TRBJ2-7, with TRBD2 identical over 14 bases. Looked up from germline, CDR1 is MNHEY and CDR2 is SVGEGT. This CDR3 contains 17 residues. J gave up 2 bases and V 5 bases, and 8 bases lay outside the gene matches. CDR3 protein: CASSRMGLAGETYEQYV. CDR3 sequence (DNA): TGTGCCAGCAGTAGAATGGGACTAGCGGGGGAGACCTACGAGCAGTACGTC.

The V gene is TRBV13, the J gene TRBJ2-7, with 7 bases aligning to TRBD1. The CDR3 consists of 14 residues. CDR1 and CDR2 from the germline V gene are PRHDT and FYEKMQ (reference sequence). J lost 2 bases, V lost 5 bases, and 6 bases had no gene match. The CDR3 bases are TGTGCCAGCAGCCCCCCGGGACAGCCCTACGAGCAGTACTTC. It specifies CASSPPGQPYEQYF.

This clone was seen only a few times. The genes are TRBV11-2 and TRBJ2-7; 11 positions match TRBD1. V lost 5 bases, J lost 3 bases, and 6 bases stayed unmatched. The CDR3 runs 15 residues. CDR1 is SGHAT, CDR2 FQNNGV, per germline. This CDR3 reads CASSIRTGGFYEQYF. The DNA for the CDR3 is TGTGCCAGCAGCATCCGGACAGGGGGCTTCTACGAGCAGTACTTC.

This clone was observed once. The gene calls are TRBV7-2 and TRBJ2-2, with 10 bases identical to TRBD2. The germline gives CDR1 SGHTA, CDR2 FQGNSA. The CDR3 totals 16 residues. The V gene end was trimmed by 5 bases and the J gene end by 5 bases; junction bases not matched to a gene: 8. CDR3 nucleotides: TGTGCCAGCAGCCTACTGGGGACTAGCGATACCGGGGAGCTGTTTTTT. It translates to CASSLLGTSDTGELFF.

V is TRBV27 and J is TRBJ2-7; 7 nucleotides match TRBD1. Germline V gene sequence: CDR1 MNHEY, CDR2 SMNVEV (reference sequence). This CDR3 contains 13 residues. The V gene end was trimmed by 3 bases and the J gene end by 5 bases; junction bases not matched to a gene: 4. The CDR3 coding sequence is TGTGCCAGCAGTTTTAGGCAGGGGGACGAGCAGTACTTC. Translating gives CASSFRQGDEQYF.

The CDR3 sequence: CSASSVDQETQYF. The CDR3 DNA reads TGCAGTGCTAGTTCTGTCGACCAAGAGACCCAGTACTTC. This chain joins TRBV20-1 and TRBJ2-5; no clear D. The CDR3 is 13 amino acids. Germline V gives CDR1 DFQATT, CDR2 SNEGSKA (reference sequence). Trimming took off 3 bases at V and 0 bases at J, with 8 bases between the two ends.

This chain connects TRBV3-1 (or the pseudogene TRBV3-2) to TRBJ1-5, with 9 nucleotides matching TRBD1. V lost 4 bases to trimming and J lost 4 bases; unmatched junction nucleotides: 5. Per the germline V gene, CDR1 is LGHDT and CDR2 is YNNKEL (reference sequence). The CDR3 has 15 residues. CDR3 sequence reads: CASSRTGALNQPQHF. The CDR3, as DNA: TGTGCCAGCAGCCGGACAGGGGCTTTAAATCAGCCCCAGCATTTT.

The rearrangement uses TRBV10-3 and TRBJ1-2; D is possibly TRBD1 (5 bases). CDR3 size: 13 residues. V was clipped by 10 bases and J by 6 bases, with 18 bases between them. Germline V gene sequence: CDR1 ENHRY, CDR2 SYGVKD. The CDR3 sequence: CATTFRQTDGYTF. For the CDR3, the DNA is TGTGCCACCACGTTCCGACAGACGGATGGCTACACCTTC.

The chain combines TRBV7-2 with TRBJ2-3; D is unresolved. Deletions cut 8 bases from V and 2 bases from J, with 11 bases between. The CDR3 runs 13 residues. Germline V lookup: CDR1 SGHTA, CDR2 FQGNSA. This chain's CDR3 is CASRRGPTDTQYF. The CDR3 DNA reads TGTGCCAGCCGTCGCGGCCCCACAGATACGCAGTATTTT. Using reference TRBV7-2 and TRBJ2-3 for the parts outside the CDR3, the full variable domain is GAGVSQSPSNKVTEKGKDVELRCDPISGHTALYWYRQSLGQGLEFLIYFQGNSAPDKSGLPSDRFSAERTGGSVSTLTIQRTQQEDSAVYLCASRRGPTDTQYFGPGTRLTVL.

CDR3 residues: CAWMGLQPQHF. The CDR3 region has the DNA TGTGCCTGGATGGGACTTCAGCCCCAGCATTTT. The chain recombines TRBV30 with TRBJ1-5; a possible D gene is TRBD1 (5 bases). The CDR3 spans 11 residues. Trimming left V 4 bases short and J 6 bases short, with 7 bases between. Looked up from germline, CDR1 is GTSNPN and CDR2 is SVGIG (reference sequence). Full variable domain (outside the CDR3, taken from reference TRBV30 and TRBJ1-5): SQTIHQWPATLVQPVGSPLSLECTVEGTSNPNLYWYRQAAGRGLQLLFYSVGIGQISSEVPQNLSASRPQDRQFILSSKKLLLSDSGFYLCAWMGLQPQHFGDGTRLSIL.

The chain is built from TRBV2 and TRBJ1-2, with D maybe TRBD1 (5 bases). The CDR3 is 13 amino acids. CDR1 and CDR2 (germline): SNHLY, FYNNEI. The V and J ends lost 2 bases and 6 bases respectively, with 10 bases between them. The CDR3 is CASSEQGSNGYTF. DNA of the CDR3: TGTGCCAGCAGTGAACAGGGTAGTAATGGCTACACCTTC.

For the CDR3, the DNA is TGTGCCAGCTCACCATTTGGGGGGCAAGAGACCCAGTACTTC. Translation: CASSPFGGQETQYF. The chain employs TRBV18 and TRBJ2-5; the D gene is possibly TRBD2 (6 bases). Germline V gene lookup returns CDR1 KGHSH and CDR2 LQKENI. V lost 2 bases and J 2 bases, leaving 9 bases between the germline ends. The CDR3 runs to 14 residues.

The chain is built from TRBV7-2 and TRBJ2-4, with 10 bases matching TRBD2. The junction had 6 bases not matched to a gene; V was cut back by 1 base and J by 0 bases. This CDR3 is built from 18 residues. CDR1 and CDR2 (germline): SGHTA, FQGNSA. CDR3 sequence reads: CASSLVELAGIAKNIQYF. CDR3 nucleotides: TGTGCCAGCAGCTTAGTTGAACTAGCGGGAATAGCCAAAAACATTCAGTACTTC.

This clone was seen a single time. The CDR3 loop is CASRRTKEAFF. In DNA form, the CDR3 reads TGTGCCAGTAGGCGGACAAAAGAAGCTTTCTTT. This chain uses TRBV19 with TRBJ1-1, with TRBD1 as a possible D gene (5 bases). Germline values: CDR1 LNHDA, CDR2 SQIVND (reference sequence). CDR3 length equals 11 residues. Trimming removed 6 bases at V and 8 bases at J, with 10 bases between.

This clone was picked up a small number of times. The chain carries TRBV27 and TRBJ1-5; TRBD1 matches 8 bases. This CDR3 comprises 15 residues. The V and J ends lost 2 bases and 7 bases, in that order; junction bases with no gene match: 7. Germline-derived CDR1 and CDR2 are MNHEY and SMNVEV (reference sequence). CDR3 sequence reads: CASSLGSGGTQPQHF. In nucleotides, the CDR3 is TGTGCCAGCAGTTTAGGTTCAGGGGGCACACAGCCCCAGCATTTT.

This clone was found many times. This chain links TRBV4-2 with TRBJ2-5, with TRBD1 identical over 7 bases. After removal of 1 base from V and 3 bases from J, the junction contained 5 bases not matched to a gene. The CDR3 is made up of 15 amino acids. Germline lookup yields CDR1 LGHNA and CDR2 YNFKEQ. The CDR3, as DNA: TGTGCCAGCAGCCAAGGGATAGGGGGCGAAGAGACCCAGTACTTC. Protein: CASSQGIGGEETQYF.

The chain joins TRBV5-4 to TRBJ2-5; 11 bases align to TRBD2. This CDR3 contains 16 residues. Trimming took 3 bases from V and 6 from J; bases not matched to a gene: 10. Per germline, CDR1 SGHNT and CDR2 YYREEE (reference sequence). CDR3 coding DNA: TGTGCCAGCAGCTCCGCCCGGACTAGCGGGTTGCAGACCCAGTACTTC. Translated, it gives CASSSARTSGLQTQYF.